This T cell receptor (beta chain) was retrieved from a study of CD8+CD57+ T cells in acquired aplastic anemia (dated by TCRdb to 2016 to 2019). Background for the entire study: Extracted DNA from sorted CD4+ and CD8+ cells averaged around 2.9 ug, ranging from roughly 0.17 to 27.4 ug. A CD8+CD57+ expansion meant a frequency higher than the mean frequency seen in healthy subjects. Results and caveats for the whole study, not just this receptor: No significant difference in CD8+ Simpson's diversity was found between patients and healthy controls (P=0.060). Roughly 30 CD8+ CDR3 sequences were found to be shared between patients and controls, but these sequences appeared to be highly expressed in patients and within the immunodominant clones of the patients.

Genomic DNA was used as template for profiling of TCR beta VDJ combinations and CDR3 sequences. An Illumina HiSeq 2000 was the platform used for TCR repertoire sequencing. The authors processed their data as follows. Repertoires were assessed using TRBV/TRBJ rearrangement plots, CDR3 size and DJ length profiles, and Simpson's diversity index. Whichever DNA sequence was most abundant in the deep sequencing data was defined as the immunodominant clone. CDR3 amino acid sequences were checked for sharing between subjects and were compared against published repertoires and the VDJdb database. TCRdb itself trimmed the public reads at Q25 with fastp, ran MiXCR and retained productive beta chains. For every CDR3 protein sequence, its rows merge into one entry that carries the most common genes and DNA. TCRdb assigned the V and J calls; the authors' analysis was not used. This sample comprises more than 200,000 distinct CDR3 sequences, under 50% of them detected only once. The ten largest clones capture about 20% of the sample.

CDR1 is given as SGHRS and CDR2 as YFSETQ, both from the germline V gene. Trimming at the junction amounts to 0 bases on V and 0 bases on J, and the germline ends lie 10 bases apart. From cysteine to phenylalanine, the CDR3 is 16 amino acids long. CDR3 DNA only is kept here, 48 bases in frame from base 1. This clonotype was counted many times. Its antigen remains unidentified. No per-base quality is available; no much larger clone lies one base away. Patients chosen for sequencing had shown expansion of CD8+CD57+ cells by flow cytometry. Severe acquired aplastic anemia was diagnosed in all patients according to International Study of Aplastic Anemia and Agranulocytosis and Camitta criteria. No patient had received any therapy when blood was sampled. The study deep-sequenced TCR repertoires of sorted CD4+ and CD8+ blood T cells from severe aplastic anemia patients and healthy subjects. In the USA, patient enrollment took place under clinicaltrials.gov protocols 00001620, 01623167, 00001397, 00071045, 00081523 and 00961064. Ficoll-Paque density gradient centrifugation was used to isolate peripheral blood mononuclear cells. Before DNA extraction, CD4+ and CD8+ T cells were sorted with FACS or magnetic beads.

The sequencing sample was made of sorted CD4+, CD8+, or CD8+CD57+ T cells (not recorded which) from PBMCs. This receptor was obtained from a human donor with aplastic anemia. The sequence joins TRBV5-1 to TRBJ1-5; too little of a D gene remains to name it. In nucleotides, the sequence is TGCGCCAGCAGCTTGGAGGGCCGGGATAGCAATCAGCCCCAGCATTTT. It is translated as CASSLEGRDSNQPQHF.